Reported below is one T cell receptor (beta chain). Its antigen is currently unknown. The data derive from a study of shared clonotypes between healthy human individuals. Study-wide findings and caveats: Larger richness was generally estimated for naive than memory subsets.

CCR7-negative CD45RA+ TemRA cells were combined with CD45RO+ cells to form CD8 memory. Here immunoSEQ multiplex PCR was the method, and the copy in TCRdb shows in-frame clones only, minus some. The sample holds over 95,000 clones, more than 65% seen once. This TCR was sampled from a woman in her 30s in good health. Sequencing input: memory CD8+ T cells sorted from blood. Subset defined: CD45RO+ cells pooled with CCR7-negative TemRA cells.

The CDR3 region has the DNA TGTGCCAGCAGGAGGGGCAATCAGCCCCAGCATTTT. Its protein is CASRRGNQPQHF. The V and J genes are TRBV6-5 and TRBJ1-5; D uncertain. Trimming stripped 6 bases from V and 2 bases from J, with 5 bases between. The CDR3 extends over 12 amino acids. Per the germline V gene, CDR1 is MNHEY and CDR2 is SVGAGI.